This TCR beta chain is from a study of blood T cell repertoires in COVID-19. About the study: Researchers got acute and convalescent COVID-19 samples from the United States, Italy and Spain.

The protocol was immunoSEQ multiplex PCR, while the TCRdb copy is restricted to in-frame clones and leaves out a portion. The sample contains approximately 250,000 clones, about 91% of which appear only once. Participant age was roughly 18 to 95 years, and participants resided in about two dozen US areas. V trimming: 2 bases; J trimming: 4 bases; junction bases outside the gene matches: 0. Looked up from germline, CDR1 is LGHDT and CDR2 is YNNKEL (reference sequence). This CDR3 has 14 amino acids. Source material: PBMCs or T cells enriched from blood (not recorded which). The receptor's source is a woman aged 40 to 50 with acute COVID-19. V and J are TRBV3-1 (or the pseudogene TRBV3-2) and TRBJ2-3; 10 nucleotides agree with TRBD2. CDR3 region: CASSQLAGADTQYF. Written as DNA, the CDR3 is TGTGCCAGCAGCCAACTAGCGGGAGCAGATACGCAGTATTTT.